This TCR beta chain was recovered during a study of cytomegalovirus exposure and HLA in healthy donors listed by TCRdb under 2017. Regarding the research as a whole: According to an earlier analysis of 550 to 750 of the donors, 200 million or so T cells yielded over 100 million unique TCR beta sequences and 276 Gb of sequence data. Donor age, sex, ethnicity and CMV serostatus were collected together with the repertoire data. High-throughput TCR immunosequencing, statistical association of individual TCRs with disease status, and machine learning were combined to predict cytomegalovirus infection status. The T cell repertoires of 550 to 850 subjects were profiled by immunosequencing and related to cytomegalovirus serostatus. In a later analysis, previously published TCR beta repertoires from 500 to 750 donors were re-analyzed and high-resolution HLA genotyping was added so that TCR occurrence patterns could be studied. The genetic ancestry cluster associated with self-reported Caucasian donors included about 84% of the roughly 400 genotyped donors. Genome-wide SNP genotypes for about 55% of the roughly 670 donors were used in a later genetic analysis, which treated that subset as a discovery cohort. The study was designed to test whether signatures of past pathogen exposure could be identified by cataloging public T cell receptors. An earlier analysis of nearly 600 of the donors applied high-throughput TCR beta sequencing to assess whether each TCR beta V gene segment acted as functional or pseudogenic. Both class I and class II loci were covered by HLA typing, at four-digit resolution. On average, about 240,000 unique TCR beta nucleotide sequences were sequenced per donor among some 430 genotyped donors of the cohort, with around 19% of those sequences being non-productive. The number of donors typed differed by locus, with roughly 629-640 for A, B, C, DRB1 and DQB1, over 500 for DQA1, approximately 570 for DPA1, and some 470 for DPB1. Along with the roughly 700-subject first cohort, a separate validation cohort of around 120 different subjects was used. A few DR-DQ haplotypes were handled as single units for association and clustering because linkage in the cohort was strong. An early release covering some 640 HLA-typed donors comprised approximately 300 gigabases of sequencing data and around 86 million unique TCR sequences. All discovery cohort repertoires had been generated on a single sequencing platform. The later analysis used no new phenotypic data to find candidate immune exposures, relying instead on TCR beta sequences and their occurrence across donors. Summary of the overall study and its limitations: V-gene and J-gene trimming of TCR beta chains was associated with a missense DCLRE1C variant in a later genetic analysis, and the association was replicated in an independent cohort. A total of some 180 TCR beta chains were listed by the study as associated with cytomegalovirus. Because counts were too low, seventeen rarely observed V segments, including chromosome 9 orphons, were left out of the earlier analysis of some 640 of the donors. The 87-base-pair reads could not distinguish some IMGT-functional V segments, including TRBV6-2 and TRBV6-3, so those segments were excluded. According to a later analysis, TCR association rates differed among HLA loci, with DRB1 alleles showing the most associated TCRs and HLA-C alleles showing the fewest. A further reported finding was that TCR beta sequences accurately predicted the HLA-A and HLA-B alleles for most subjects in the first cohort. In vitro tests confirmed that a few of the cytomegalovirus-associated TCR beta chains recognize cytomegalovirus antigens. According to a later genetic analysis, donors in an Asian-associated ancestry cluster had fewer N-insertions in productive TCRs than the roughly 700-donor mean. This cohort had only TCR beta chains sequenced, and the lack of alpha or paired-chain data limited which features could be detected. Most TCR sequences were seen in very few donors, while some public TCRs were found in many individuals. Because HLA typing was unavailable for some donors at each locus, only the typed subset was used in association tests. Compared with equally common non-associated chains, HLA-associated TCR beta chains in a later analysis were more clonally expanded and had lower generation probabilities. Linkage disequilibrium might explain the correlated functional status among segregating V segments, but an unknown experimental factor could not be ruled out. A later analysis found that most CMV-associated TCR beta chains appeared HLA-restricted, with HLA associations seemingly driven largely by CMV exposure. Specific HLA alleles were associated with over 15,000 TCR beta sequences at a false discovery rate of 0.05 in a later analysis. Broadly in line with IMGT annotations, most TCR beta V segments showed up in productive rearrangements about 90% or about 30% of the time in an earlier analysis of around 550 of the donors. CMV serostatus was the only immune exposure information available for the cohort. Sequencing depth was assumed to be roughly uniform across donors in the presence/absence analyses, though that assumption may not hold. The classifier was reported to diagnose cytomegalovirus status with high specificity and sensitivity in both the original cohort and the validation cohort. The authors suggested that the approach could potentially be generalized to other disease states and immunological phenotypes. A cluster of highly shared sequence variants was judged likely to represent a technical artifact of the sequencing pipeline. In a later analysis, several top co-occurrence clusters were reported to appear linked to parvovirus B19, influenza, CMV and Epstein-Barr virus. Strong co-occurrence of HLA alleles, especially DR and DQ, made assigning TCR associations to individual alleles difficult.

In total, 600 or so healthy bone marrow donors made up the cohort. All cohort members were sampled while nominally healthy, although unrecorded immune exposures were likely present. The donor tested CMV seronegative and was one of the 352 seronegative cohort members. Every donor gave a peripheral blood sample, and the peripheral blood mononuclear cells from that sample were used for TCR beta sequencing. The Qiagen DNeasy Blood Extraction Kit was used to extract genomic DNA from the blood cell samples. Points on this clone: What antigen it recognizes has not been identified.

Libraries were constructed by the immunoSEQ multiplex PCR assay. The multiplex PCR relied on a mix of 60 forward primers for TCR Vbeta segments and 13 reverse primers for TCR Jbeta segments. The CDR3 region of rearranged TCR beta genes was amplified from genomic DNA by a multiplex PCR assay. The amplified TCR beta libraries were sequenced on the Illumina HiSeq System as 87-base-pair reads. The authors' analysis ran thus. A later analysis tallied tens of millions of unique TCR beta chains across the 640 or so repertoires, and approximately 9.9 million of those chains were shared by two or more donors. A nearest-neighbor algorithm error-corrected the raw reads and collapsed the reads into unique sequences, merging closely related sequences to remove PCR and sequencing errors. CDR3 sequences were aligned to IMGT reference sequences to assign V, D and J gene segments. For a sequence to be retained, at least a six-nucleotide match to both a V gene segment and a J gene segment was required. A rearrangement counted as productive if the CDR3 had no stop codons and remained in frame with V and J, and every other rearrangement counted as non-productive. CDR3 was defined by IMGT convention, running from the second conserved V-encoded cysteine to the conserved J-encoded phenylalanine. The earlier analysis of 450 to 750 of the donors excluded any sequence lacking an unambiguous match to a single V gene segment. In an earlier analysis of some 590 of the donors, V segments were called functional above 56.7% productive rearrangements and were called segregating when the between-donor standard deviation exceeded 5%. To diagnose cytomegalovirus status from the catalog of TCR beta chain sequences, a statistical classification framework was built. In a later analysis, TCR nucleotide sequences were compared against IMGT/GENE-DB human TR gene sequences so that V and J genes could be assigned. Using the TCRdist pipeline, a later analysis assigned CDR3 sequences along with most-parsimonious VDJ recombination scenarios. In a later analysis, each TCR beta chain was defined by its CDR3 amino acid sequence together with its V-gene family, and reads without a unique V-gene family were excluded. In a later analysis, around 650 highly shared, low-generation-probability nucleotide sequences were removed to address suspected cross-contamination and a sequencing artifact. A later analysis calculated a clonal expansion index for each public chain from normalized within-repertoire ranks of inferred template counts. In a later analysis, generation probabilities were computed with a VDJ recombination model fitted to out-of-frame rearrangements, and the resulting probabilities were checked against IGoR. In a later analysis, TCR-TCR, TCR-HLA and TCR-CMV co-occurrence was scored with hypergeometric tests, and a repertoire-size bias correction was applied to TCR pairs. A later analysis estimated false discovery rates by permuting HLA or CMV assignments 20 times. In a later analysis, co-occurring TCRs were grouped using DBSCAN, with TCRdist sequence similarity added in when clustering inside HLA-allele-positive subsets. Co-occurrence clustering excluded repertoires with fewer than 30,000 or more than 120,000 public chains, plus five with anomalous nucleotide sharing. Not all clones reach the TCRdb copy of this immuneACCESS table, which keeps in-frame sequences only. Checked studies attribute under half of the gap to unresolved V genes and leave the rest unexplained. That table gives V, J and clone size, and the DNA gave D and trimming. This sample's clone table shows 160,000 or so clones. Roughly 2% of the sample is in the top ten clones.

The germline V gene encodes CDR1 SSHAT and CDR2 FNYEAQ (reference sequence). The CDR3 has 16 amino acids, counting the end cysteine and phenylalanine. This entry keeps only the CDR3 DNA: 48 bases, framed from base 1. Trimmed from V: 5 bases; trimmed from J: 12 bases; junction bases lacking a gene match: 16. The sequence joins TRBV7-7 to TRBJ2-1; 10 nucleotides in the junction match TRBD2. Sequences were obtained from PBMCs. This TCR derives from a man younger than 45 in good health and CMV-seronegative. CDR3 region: CASSPAPATSGLGQFF. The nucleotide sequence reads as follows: TGTGCCAGCAGCCCAGCCCCGGCGACTAGCGGGCTGGGGCAGTTCTTC.